This T cell receptor (beta chain) was sequenced in a study of T cell responses to AZD1222 COVID-19 vaccine. Turning to this clone: Its target is unknown.

Overall study results and limits: CD4 TCRs associated with vaccination spanned spike, dominating at 160-218 and 743-854. It was only after the peak T cell response that any repertoires were sampled. Donors were largely white British and mainly female; clonal diversity was possibly underestimated.

Data came from immunoSEQ multiplex PCR; TCRdb stores just in-frame clones and leaves some out. There are some 96,000 clones in the sample; around 85% occur only once, and 11% to 15% lies in the top ten. There are 15 residues in the CDR3. The V and J ends lost 6 bases and 2 bases, in that order; junction bases with no gene match: 10. CDR1 and CDR2 (germline): SNHLY, FYNNEI. The TCR comes from an adult who received the AZD1222 COVID-19 vaccine. The chain links TRBV2 to TRBJ2-7; 7 nucleotides line up with TRBD2. Sample: peripheral blood, taken 28 days after the second AZD1222 dose. CDR3 protein: CASRPPAGATYEQYF. The CDR3 DNA sequence: TGTGCCAGCAGACCCCCTGCGGGAGCGACCTACGAGCAGTACTTC.